The 21 T cell receptor beta chains below all came from one sample that was sequenced in a study of T cell responses to AZD1222 COVID-19 vaccine. TCRdb's copy holds only in-frame clones and misses some; the assay was immunoSEQ multiplex PCR. This table has over 45,000 clones, 89% appearing once. The source was peripheral blood, collected 28 days after the second AZD1222 dose. The receptors stem from an adult who received the AZD1222 COVID-19 vaccine.

There are a few counts of this clone. The chain couples TRBV3-1 (or the pseudogene TRBV3-2) to TRBJ1-3; 9 nucleotides align to TRBD1. J was trimmed by 4 bases and V by 4 bases; bases with no gene match: 8. The CDR3 is made up of 16 amino acids. Germline V lookup: CDR1 LGHDT, CDR2 YNNKEL (reference sequence). The DNA of the CDR3 is TGTGCCAGCAGCCCCCAGGGACAGGGCGGAGGAAACACCATATATTTT. Translated: CASSPQGQGGGNTIYF.

A single count supports this clone. The rearrangement uses TRBV2 and TRBJ2-3; 8 bases line up with TRBD1. The CDR3 spans 14 residues. V was clipped by 3 bases and J by 4 bases; unmatched bases: 3. In germline, CDR1 is SNHLY, CDR2 FYNNEI. CDR3 loop: CASSDRGPADTQYF. The CDR3 coding sequence is TGTGCCAGCAGTGACAGGGGGCCCGCAGATACGCAGTATTTT.

The rearrangement joins TRBV5-6 to TRBJ2-7; D ambiguous. With 3 bases removed from V and 4 bases from J, the gap between germline ends came to 5 bases. Looked up from germline, CDR1 is SGHDT and CDR2 is YYEEEE. CDR3 length equals 11 residues. The CDR3 loop reads CASSSQYEQYF. CDR3 in DNA: TGTGCCAGCAGCTCTCAGTACGAGCAGTACTTC.

V gene TRBV29-1 combines with J gene TRBJ1-1; D is ambiguous. CDR1 is SQVTM and CDR2 is ANQGSEA in the germline V gene. Trimming cost V 4 bases and J 0 bases, with 9 bases left between them. CDR3 length: 13 amino acids. CDR3 sequence reads: CSVAQNMNTEAFF. The CDR3 DNA reads as TGCAGCGTTGCGCAGAACATGAACACTGAAGCTTTCTTT. Full variable domain (rest looked up from reference TRBV29-1 and TRBJ1-1): SAVISQKPSRDICQRGTSLTIQCQVDSQVTMMFWYRQQPGQSLTLIATANQGSEATYESGFVIDKFPISRPNLTFSTLTVSNMSPEDSSIYLCSVAQNMNTEAFFGQGTRLTVV.

J is TRBJ1-5 and V is TRBV28; 8 bases are shared with TRBD1. The CDR3 loop spans 15 amino acids. Germline CDR1 reads MDHEN; CDR2 reads SYDVKM. After removal of 8 bases from V and 3 bases from J, the junction contained 9 bases not matched to a gene. This chain's CDR3 is CASAPGDRFNQPQHF. As DNA, the CDR3 is TGTGCCAGCGCTCCAGGGGACAGGTTCAATCAGCCCCAGCATTTT. Using reference TRBV28 and TRBJ1-5 for the parts outside the CDR3, the full variable domain is DVKVTQSSRYLVKRTGEKVFLECVQDMDHENMFWYRQDPGLGLRLIYFSYDVKMKEKGDIPEGYSVSREKKERFSLILESASTNQTSMYLCASAPGDRFNQPQHFGDGTRLSIL.

The chain has TRBV19 and TRBJ2-7; 9 bases are shared with TRBD2. V shed 7 bases, J shed 4 bases, and the junction held 8 bases outside the gene matches. The CDR3 totals 14 residues. Germline CDR1 and CDR2: LNHDA and SQIVND (reference sequence). The CDR3 nucleotides read TGTGCCAGTACGAGGGCGGGAGGGCCGTACGAGCAGTACTTC. As protein: CASTRAGGPYEQYF. Full variable domain (missing parts from reference TRBV19 and TRBJ2-7): DGGITQSPKYLFRKEGQNVTLSCEQNLNHDAMYWYRQDPGQGLRLIYYSQIVNDFQKGDIAEGYSVSREKKESFPLTVTSAQKNPTAFYLCASTRAGGPYEQYFGPGTRLTVT.

The gene calls are TRBV2 and TRBJ2-3; D unresolved. The germline CDR1 and CDR2 sequences are SNHLY and FYNNEI. V dropped 6 bases and J dropped 5 bases, with 9 bases sitting between them. The CDR3 is made up of 12 amino acids. The CDR3 sequence: CASRMGIDTQYF. The CDR3 DNA follows: TGTGCCAGCAGGATGGGTATAGATACGCAGTATTTT.

This sequence joins TRBV5-1 and TRBJ2-7, with 9 bases identical to TRBD1. The germline V gene has CDR1 SGHRS and CDR2 YFSETQ. The CDR3 has 15 amino acids. V lost 0 bases, J lost 4 bases, and 5 bases stayed unmatched. The CDR3 here is CASSLAPGQGYEQYF. In DNA, the CDR3 is TGCGCCAGCAGCTTGGCCCCGGGACAGGGTTACGAGCAGTACTTC.

The V call is TRBV27, the J call TRBJ2-1; perhaps TRBD1 as D (5 bases). There are 22 residues in the CDR3. From germline, CDR1 is MNHEY and CDR2 SMNVEV (reference sequence). The V and J ends lost 3 bases and 2 bases respectively, with 32 bases between them. The CDR3 loop reads CASSFPPTDRHDILRAYNEQFF. The CDR3 bases are TGTGCCAGCAGTTTCCCTCCCACTGACAGACACGATATACTAAGAGCCTACAATGAGCAGTTCTTC.

The rearrangement links TRBV9 to TRBJ2-1, with D possibly being TRBD1 (5 bases). Trimming stripped 2 bases from V and 7 bases from J, with 22 bases between. This CDR3 has 17 residues. The germline gives CDR1 SGDLS, CDR2 YYNGEE. This CDR3 reads CASSVGLRVRESNEQFF. The CDR3 DNA sequence: TGTGCCAGCAGCGTCGGTCTTCGGGTCAGGGAATCGAATGAGCAGTTCTTC.

This rearrangement joins TRBV28 to TRBJ1-1, with D unresolved. Trimming removed 6 bases at V and 2 bases at J, with 13 bases between. The CDR3 contains 14 residues. Germline assignment: CDR1 MDHEN and CDR2 SYDVKM. CDR3 DNA sequence: TGTGCCAGCAGCCCGCCGGGAGTAAACACTGAAGCTTTCTTT. As protein: CASSPPGVNTEAFF.

This chain uses TRBV4-1 with TRBJ1-3; D is uncertain. There are 16 residues in the CDR3. Germline CDR1 MGHRA, CDR2 YSYEKL. V lost 0 bases and J lost 4, with 13 bases in between. The CDR3, as DNA: TGCGCCAGCAGCCAAGATTGGCGCCAGTCCGGAAACACCATATATTTT. This sequence encodes CASSQDWRQSGNTIYF.

Worth noting for this clone: Because the CDR3's place on the DNA is in doubt, the DNA is left out and the CDR3 is given as listed by TCRdb. This chain links TRBV28 with TRBJ1-4; the tabulated D call, TRBD1, remains unverified against the DNA. CDR1 and CDR2 from the germline V gene are MDHEN and SYDVKM. The CDR3 comprises 15 residues, both ends counted. CDR3 sequence: CASSSSRTGGEKLFF.

The J gene is TRBJ2-3, the V gene TRBV19; 10 bases agree with TRBD1. The trim removed 7 bases at V and 3 bases at J, leaving 16 bases unmatched. The CDR3 runs 18 residues. The germline V gene has CDR1 LNHDA and CDR2 SQIVND (reference sequence). CDR3 in amino acids: CASTPVGYGQGGTDTQYF. The CDR3 coding sequence is TGTGCCAGTACTCCCGTTGGGTACGGACAGGGGGGTACAGATACGCAGTATTTT.

V gene TRBV30 combines with J gene TRBJ2-3, with 9 bases identical to TRBD2. Germline CDR1 GTSNPN, CDR2 SVGIG (reference sequence). The V gene end was trimmed by 2 bases and the J gene end by 5 bases; junction bases not matched to a gene: 14. The CDR3 is made up of 17 amino acids. This CDR3 is CAWSSSFAGGLGDTQYF. The DNA for the CDR3 is TGTGCCTGGAGTTCATCCTTTGCGGGGGGGCTGGGAGATACGCAGTATTTT.

This rearrangement joins TRBV6-5 to TRBJ2-7, with 8 bases that match TRBD1. Germline V lookup: CDR1 MNHEY, CDR2 SVGAGI. V trimming: 5 bases; J trimming: 6 bases; junction bases outside the gene matches: 12. The CDR3 has 15 amino acids. The CDR3 is CASSINPRTGIEQYF. CDR3 nucleotides: TGTGCCAGCAGTATAAACCCGCGGACAGGGATCGAGCAGTACTTC.

This chain links TRBV5-8 with TRBJ1-3; the match to TRBD1 covers 8 bases. CDR3 length: 13 amino acids. The trim removed 3 bases at V and 8 bases at J, leaving 4 bases unmatched. Germline loops: CDR1 SGHTS, CDR2 YDEGEE. DNA for the CDR3: TGTGCCAGCAGCTCGACAGGGGAATACACCATATATTTT. It encodes CASSSTGEYTIYF.

The chain uses TRBV29-1 and TRBJ1-2; TRBD1 agrees at 9 bases. Germline V gives CDR1 SQVTM, CDR2 ANQGSEA. CDR3 length: 16 amino acids. Germline trimming cut 7 bases from V and 2 bases from J; bases unmatched to any gene: 14. The CDR3 region has the DNA TGCAGCGCAGACTCGACAGGGGGGCCATCCAACTATGGCTACACCTTC. Amino acids: CSADSTGGPSNYGYTF.

The chain recombines TRBV5-4 with TRBJ2-1; 10 positions agree with TRBD2. J lost 8 bases, V lost 4 bases, and 12 bases had no gene match. This CDR3 spans 16 amino acids. CDR1 and CDR2 from the germline V gene are SGHNT and YYREEE (reference sequence). In nucleotides, the CDR3 is TGTGCCAGCAGCCCTTTGGGCCCTAGCGGGAGTGATGAGCAGTTCTTC. Protein sequence: CASSPLGPSGSDEQFF.

The V and J genes are TRBV7-9 and TRBJ1-5; unclear D gene. The CDR3 is made up of 13 amino acids. Germline CDR1 and CDR2: SEHNR and FQNEAQ (reference sequence). The germline V and J ends were trimmed by 3 bases and 4 bases, with 7 bases remaining between them. The CDR3 loop is CASSFDGNQPQHF. The DNA of the CDR3 is TGTGCCAGCAGCTTTGACGGTAATCAGCCCCAGCATTTT. The full variable domain, in which reference TRBV7-9 and TRBJ1-5 provide the parts outside the CDR3, is DTGVSQNPRHKITKRGQNVTFRCDPISEHNRLYWYRQTLGQGPEFLTYFQNEAQLEKSRLLSDRFSAERPKGSFSTLEIQRTEQGDSAMYLCASSFDGNQPQHFGDGTRLSIL.

For the CDR3, the DNA is TGTGCCAGCAGTTGGAGCGGATACTCCTACGAGCAGTACTTC. It codes for CASSWSGYSYEQYF. This chain connects TRBV28 to TRBJ2-7; D is possibly TRBD2 (5 bases). The ends were cut back, 4 bases at V and 0 bases at J, with 10 bases in the middle. This CDR3 is built from 14 residues. Germline CDR1 is MDHEN and CDR2 is SYDVKM.